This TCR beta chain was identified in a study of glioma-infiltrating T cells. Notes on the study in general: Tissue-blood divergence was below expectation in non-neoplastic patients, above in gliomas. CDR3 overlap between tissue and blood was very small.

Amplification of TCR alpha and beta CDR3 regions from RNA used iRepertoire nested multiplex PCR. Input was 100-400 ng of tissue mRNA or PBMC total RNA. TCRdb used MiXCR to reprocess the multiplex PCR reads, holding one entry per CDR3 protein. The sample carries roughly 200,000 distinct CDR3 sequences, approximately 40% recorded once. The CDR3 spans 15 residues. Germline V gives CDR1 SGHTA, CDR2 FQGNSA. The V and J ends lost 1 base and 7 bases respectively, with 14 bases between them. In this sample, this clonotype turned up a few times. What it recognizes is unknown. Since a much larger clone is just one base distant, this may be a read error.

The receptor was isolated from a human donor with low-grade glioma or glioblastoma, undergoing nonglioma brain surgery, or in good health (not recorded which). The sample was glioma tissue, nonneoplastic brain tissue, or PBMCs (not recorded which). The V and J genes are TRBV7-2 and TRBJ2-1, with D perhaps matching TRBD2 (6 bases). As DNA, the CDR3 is TGTGCCAGCAGCTTAGGACTAGGAACTAGGAATGAGCAGTTCTTC. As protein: CASSLGLGTRNEQFF.